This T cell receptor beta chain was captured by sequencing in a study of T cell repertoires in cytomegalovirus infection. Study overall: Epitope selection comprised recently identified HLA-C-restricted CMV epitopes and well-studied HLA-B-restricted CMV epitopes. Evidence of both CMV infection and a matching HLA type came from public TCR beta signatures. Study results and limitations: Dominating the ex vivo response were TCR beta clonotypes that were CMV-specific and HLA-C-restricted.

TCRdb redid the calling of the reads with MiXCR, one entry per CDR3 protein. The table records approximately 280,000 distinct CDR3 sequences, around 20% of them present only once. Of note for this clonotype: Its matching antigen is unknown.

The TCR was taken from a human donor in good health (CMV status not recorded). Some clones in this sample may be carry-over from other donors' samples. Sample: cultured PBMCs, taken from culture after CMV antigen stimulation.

As DNA, the CDR3 is TGTGCCAGCTCACCACGACAGGGGGACACCGGGGAGCTGTTTTTT. Protein sequence: CASSPRQGDTGELFF. This chain joins TRBV18 and TRBJ2-2, with 9 bases lining up with TRBD1. Looked up from germline, CDR1 is KGHSH and CDR2 is LQKENI. This CDR3 has 15 amino acids. Trimming at V came to 1 base and at J to 3 bases, leaving 0 bases not matched to a gene.